This TCR beta chain emerged from a study of T cell responses to AZD1222 COVID-19 vaccine. Generated by immunoSEQ multiplex PCR, the TCRdb table keeps only in-frame clones and is missing some. The sample lists some 120,000 clones; roughly 90% were seen once. The study, taken as a whole, reports: Repertoires were obtained solely post-peak T cell response.

A word on this clone: Its antigen is undetermined.

V shed 8 bases and J 3 bases; nucleotides not matched to a gene: 8. The germline V gene has CDR1 PRHDT and CDR2 FYEKMQ (reference sequence). This CDR3 contains 15 residues. The input for sequencing was peripheral blood, taken on day 0 of AZD1222 vaccination. The source of this sequence is an adult in good health. The chain joins TRBV13 to TRBJ1-5; 9 bases agree with TRBD1. The CDR3 nucleotides read TGTGCCAGCCCAAACAGGGGGCTTCACAATCAGCCCCAGCATTTT. This translates into CASPNRGLHNQPQHF.